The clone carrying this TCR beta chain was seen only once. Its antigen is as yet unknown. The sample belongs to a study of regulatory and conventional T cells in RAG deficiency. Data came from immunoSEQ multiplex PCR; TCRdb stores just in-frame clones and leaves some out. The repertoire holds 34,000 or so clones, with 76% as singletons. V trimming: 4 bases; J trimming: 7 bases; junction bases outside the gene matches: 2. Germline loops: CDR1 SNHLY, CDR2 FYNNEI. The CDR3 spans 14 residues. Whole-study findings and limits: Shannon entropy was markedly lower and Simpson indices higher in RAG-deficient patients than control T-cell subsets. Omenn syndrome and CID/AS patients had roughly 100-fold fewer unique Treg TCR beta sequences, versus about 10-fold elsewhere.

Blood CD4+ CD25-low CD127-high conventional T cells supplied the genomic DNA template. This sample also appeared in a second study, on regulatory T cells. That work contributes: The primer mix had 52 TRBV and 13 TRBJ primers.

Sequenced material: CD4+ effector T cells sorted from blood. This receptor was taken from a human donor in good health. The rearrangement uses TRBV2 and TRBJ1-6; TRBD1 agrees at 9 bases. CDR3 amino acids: CASSVDRGNSPLHF. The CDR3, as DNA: TGTGCCAGCAGTGTTGACAGGGGGAATTCACCCCTCCACTTT.